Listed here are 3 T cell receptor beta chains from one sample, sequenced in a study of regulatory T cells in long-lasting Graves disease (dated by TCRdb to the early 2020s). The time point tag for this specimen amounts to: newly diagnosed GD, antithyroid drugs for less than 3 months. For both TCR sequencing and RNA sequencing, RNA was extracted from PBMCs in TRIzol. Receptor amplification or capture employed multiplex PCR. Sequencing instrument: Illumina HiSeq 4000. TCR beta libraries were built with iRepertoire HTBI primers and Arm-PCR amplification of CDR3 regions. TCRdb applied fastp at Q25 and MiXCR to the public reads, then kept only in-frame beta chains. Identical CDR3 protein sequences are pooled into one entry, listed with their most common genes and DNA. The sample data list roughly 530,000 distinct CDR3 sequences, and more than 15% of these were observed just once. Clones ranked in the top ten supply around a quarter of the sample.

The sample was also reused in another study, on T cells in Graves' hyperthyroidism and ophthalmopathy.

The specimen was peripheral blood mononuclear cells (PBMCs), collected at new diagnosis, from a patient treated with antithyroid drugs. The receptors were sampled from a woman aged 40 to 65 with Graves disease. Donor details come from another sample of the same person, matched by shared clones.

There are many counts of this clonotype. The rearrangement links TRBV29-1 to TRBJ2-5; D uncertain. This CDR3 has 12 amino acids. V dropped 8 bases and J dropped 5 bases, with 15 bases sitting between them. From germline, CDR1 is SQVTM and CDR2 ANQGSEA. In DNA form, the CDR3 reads TGCAGCTCGGCAGCATTCGGCGAGACCCAGTACTTC. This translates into CSSAAFGETQYF.

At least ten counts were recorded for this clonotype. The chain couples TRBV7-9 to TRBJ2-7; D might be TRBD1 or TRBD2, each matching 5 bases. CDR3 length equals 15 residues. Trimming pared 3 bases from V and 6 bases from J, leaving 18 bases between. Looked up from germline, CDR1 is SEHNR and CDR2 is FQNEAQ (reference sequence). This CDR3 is CASSFYTGTGPEQYF. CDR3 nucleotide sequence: TGTGCCAGCAGCTTTTATACCGGGACCGGACCCGAGCAGTACTTC. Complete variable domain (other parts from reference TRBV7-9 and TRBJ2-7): DTGVSQNPRHKITKRGQNVTFRCDPISEHNRLYWYRQTLGQGPEFLTYFQNEAQLEKSRLLSDRFSAERPKGSFSTLEIQRTEQGDSAMYLCASSFYTGTGPEQYFGPGTRLTVT.

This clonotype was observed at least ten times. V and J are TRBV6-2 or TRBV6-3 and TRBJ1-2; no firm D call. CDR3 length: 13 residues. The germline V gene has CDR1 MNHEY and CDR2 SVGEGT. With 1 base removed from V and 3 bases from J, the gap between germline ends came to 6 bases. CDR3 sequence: CASSYYGDYGYTF. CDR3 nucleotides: TGTGCCAGCAGTTACTACGGGGACTATGGCTACACCTTC.